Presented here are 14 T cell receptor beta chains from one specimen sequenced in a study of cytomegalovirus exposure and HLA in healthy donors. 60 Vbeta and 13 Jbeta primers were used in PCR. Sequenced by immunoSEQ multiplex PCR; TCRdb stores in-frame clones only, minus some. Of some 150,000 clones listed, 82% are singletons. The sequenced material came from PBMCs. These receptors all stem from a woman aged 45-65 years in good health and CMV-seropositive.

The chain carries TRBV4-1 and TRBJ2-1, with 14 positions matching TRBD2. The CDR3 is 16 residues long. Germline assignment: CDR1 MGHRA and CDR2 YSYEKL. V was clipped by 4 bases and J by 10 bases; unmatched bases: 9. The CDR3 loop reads CASSRSTSGGAGEQFF. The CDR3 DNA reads TGCGCCAGCAGCCGGTCGACTAGCGGGGGGGCAGGGGAGCAGTTCTTC.

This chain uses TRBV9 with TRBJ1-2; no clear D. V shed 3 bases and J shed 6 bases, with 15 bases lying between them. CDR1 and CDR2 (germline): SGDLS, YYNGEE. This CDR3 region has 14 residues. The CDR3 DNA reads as TGTGCCAGCAGCGGAGAGGTCCCTTTCGATGGCTACACCTTC. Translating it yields CASSGEVPFDGYTF.

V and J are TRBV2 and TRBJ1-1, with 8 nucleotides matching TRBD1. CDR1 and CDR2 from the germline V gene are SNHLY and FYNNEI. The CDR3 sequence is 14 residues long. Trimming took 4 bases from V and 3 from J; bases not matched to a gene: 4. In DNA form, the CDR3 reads TGTGCCAGCAGTGTCCAGACAGGGGACACTGAAGCTTTCTTT. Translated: CASSVQTGDTEAFF.

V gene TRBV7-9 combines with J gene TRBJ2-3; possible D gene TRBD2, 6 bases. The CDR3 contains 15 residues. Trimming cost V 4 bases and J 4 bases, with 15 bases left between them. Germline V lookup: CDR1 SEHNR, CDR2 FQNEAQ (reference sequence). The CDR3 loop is CASSSGTVEPDTQYF. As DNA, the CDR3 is TGTGCCAGCAGCTCCGGGACTGTCGAGCCAGATACGCAGTATTTT.

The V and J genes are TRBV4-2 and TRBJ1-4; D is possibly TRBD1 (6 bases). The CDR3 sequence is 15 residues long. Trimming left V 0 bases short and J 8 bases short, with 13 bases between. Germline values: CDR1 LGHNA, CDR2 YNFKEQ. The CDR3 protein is CASSQDTEGDEKLFF. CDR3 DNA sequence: TGTGCCAGCAGCCAAGACACCGAGGGGGACGAAAAACTGTTTTTT.

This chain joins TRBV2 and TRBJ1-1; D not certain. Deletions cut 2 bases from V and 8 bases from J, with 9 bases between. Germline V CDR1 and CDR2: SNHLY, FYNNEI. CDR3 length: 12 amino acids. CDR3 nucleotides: TGTGCCAGCAGTGAATCAGGCAGAGAAGCTTTCTTT. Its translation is CASSESGREAFF. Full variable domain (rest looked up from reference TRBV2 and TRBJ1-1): EPEVTQTPSHQVTQMGQEVILRCVPISNHLYFYWYRQILGQKVEFLVSFYNNEISEKSEIFDDQFSVERPDGSNFTLKIRSTKLEDSAMYFCASSESGREAFFGQGTRLTVV.

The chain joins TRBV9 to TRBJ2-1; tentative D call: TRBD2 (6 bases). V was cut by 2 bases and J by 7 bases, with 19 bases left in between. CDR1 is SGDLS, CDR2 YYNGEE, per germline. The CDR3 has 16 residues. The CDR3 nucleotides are TGTGCCAGCAGCGTGGAGGGCTGGCGGGTTTTGAATGAGCAGTTCTTC. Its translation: CASSVEGWRVLNEQFF. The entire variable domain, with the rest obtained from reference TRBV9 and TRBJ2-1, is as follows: DSGVTQTPKHLITATGQRVTLRCSPRSGDLSVYWYQQSLDQGLQFLIQYYNGEERAKGNILERFSAQQFPDLHSELNLSSLELGDSALYFCASSVEGWRVLNEQFFGPGTRLTVL.

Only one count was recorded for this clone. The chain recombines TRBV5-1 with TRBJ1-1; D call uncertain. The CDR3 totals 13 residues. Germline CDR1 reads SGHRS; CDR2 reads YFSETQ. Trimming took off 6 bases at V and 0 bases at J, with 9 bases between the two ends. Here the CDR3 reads CASTSQMNTEAFF. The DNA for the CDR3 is TGCGCCAGCACGTCACAGATGAACACTGAAGCTTTCTTT.

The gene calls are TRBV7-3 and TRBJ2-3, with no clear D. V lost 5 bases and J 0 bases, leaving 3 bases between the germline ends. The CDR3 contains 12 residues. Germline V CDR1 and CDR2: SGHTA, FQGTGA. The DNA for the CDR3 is TGTGCCAGCAGCACTAGCACAGATACGCAGTATTTT. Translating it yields CASSTSTDTQYF.

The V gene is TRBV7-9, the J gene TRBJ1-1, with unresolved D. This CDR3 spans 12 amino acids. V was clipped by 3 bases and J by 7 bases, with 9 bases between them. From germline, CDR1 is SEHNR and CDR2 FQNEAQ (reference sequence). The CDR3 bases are TGTGCCAGCAGCTTTGAGGGAATTGAAGCTTTCTTT. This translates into CASSFEGIEAFF.

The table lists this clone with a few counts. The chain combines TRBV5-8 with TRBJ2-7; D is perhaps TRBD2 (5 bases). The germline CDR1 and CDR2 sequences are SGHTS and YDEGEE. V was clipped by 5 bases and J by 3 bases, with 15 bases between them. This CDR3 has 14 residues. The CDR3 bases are TGTGCCAGCAGTAGAGGGCCGGGCCACTACGAGCAGTACTTC. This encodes CASSRGPGHYEQYF.

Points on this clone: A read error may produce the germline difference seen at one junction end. Here the CDR3 reads CASSQDRQGRNQPQHF. The CDR3 nucleotides read TGCGCCAGCAGCCAAGATCGACAGGGCCGCAATCAACCCCAGCATTTT. The V call is TRBV4-1, the J call TRBJ1-5; TRBD1 aligns across 7 bases. Per the germline V gene, CDR1 is MGHRA and CDR2 is YSYEKL. The CDR3 runs to 16 residues.

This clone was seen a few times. In DNA form, the CDR3 reads TGTGCCACCGGTACCGGACAGGGAAACACTGAAGCTTTCTTT. Translation gives CATGTGQGNTEAFF. This sequence joins TRBV15 and TRBJ1-1; 8 bases align to TRBD1. The germline V gene has CDR1 LNHNV and CDR2 YYDKDF (reference sequence). Losses at the gene ends were 8 bases for V and 2 bases for J; bases not matched to a gene: 7. The CDR3 totals 14 residues.

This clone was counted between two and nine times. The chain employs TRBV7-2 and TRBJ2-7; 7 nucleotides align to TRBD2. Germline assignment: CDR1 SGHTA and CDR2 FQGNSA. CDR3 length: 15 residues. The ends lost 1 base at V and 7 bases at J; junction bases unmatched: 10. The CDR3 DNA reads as TGTGCCAGCAGCTTAGGGTGGGGGGGTGGGGGAGAGCAGTACTTC. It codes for CASSLGWGGGGEQYF.